This T cell receptor (beta chain) was observed in a study of cytomegalovirus exposure and HLA in healthy donors. Study-wide findings and caveats: In a later analysis, HLA-C alleles had the fewest associated TCRs, DRB1 alleles the most. For most TCR beta V segments, an earlier analysis put the productive rate at about 87% or about 30% of the time. Cytomegalovirus association was listed for around 180 TCR beta chains.

With regard to this clone: Its specificity is not known.

Germline lookup yields CDR1 SGDLS and CDR2 YYNGEE. V lost 0 bases, J lost 3 bases, and 13 bases lay in between. CDR3 length: 15 amino acids. Primers included in the PCR were 60 Vbeta and 13 Jbeta primers. Only in-frame clones appear in the TCRdb table, and some are missing; sequencing was by immunoSEQ multiplex PCR. The sample includes about 96,000 clones, about four fifths of them seen just once. Sequencing input: PBMCs. This sequence originates from a woman aged 70-85 years in good health and CMV-seropositive. This chain joins TRBV9 and TRBJ2-7, with D perhaps TRBD2 (5 bases). The CDR3: CASSVGSGNNYEQYF. In DNA form, the CDR3 reads TGTGCCAGCAGCGTAGGTTCCGGGAACAACTACGAGCAGTACTTC.